This T cell receptor beta chain was sequenced in a study of cytomegalovirus exposure and HLA in healthy donors. For the study at large: Approximately 83 million unique TCRs from HLA-typed donors were held in an early data release.

Healthy donors of bone marrow made up the group. Concerning this clone itself: Its antigen is not identified.

The study ran its PCR with 60 Vbeta and 13 Jbeta primers. Per the study methods: Later reanalysis found 75 million to 95 million unique TCR beta chains, roughly 10 million of them shared. Profiling relied on immunoSEQ multiplex PCR, and the TCRdb table lists in-frame clones only, not all of them. The V and J calls and clone size were taken over from that table, and D and trimming were inferred from the DNA. The sample yields about 200,000 clones, 80% to 90% seen once. Between the trimmed V and J ends, which lost 4 bases and 7 bases, there was a span of 16 bases. CDR3 length equals 14 residues. Germline V gene lookup returns CDR1 SQVTM and CDR2 ANQGSEA. Findings of the study overall: The classifier was said to identify cytomegalovirus status with high specificity and sensitivity.

The chain has TRBV29-1 and TRBJ2-2; TRBD1 might be the D (6 bases). Sequencing input: PBMCs. The receptor comes from a woman aged 25 to 39 in good health and CMV-seronegative. In DNA form, the CDR3 reads TGCAGCGTTGTAGTAGGGGGAACGGTCGGGGAGCTGTTTTTT. Translation: CSVVVGGTVGELFF.